This entry lists 27 T cell receptor beta chains sequenced from one sample in a study of blood T cells in healthy people across ages. The use of a sample-barcoded 5' primer and a J-beta primer mix characterized a second PCR of about 6 to 11 cycles. TCRdb used MiXCR to reprocess the 5' RACE reads, holding one entry per CDR3 protein. This table has 650,000 to 900,000 distinct CDR3 sequences, 62% appearing once. The sequencing sample was made of blood. The receptors here all came from a man aged 25-40 years in good health.

The chain is built from TRBV6-1 and TRBJ1-2; D gene unclear. Germline CDR1 and CDR2: MNHNS and SASEGT. The CDR3 length is 15 residues. Trimming removed 6 bases from V and 4 bases from J, with 18 bases in between. The CDR3 here is CASRFLRTASYGYTF. In DNA form, the CDR3 reads TGTGCCAGCAGGTTTTTGAGGACTGCGAGCTATGGCTACACCTTC.

V and J are TRBV25-1 and TRBJ2-3; D unresolved. This CDR3 contains 15 residues. Per the germline V gene, CDR1 is MGHDK and CDR2 is SYGVNS. Trimming removed 4 bases from V and 2 bases from J, with 13 bases in between. The CDR3 loop is CASSVGAANTDTQYF. CDR3 DNA: TGTGCCAGCAGTGTCGGAGCAGCCAACACAGATACGCAGTATTTT.

This clonotype was observed a few times. CDR3 loop: CASSELGVEQYF. As DNA, the CDR3 is TGTGCCAGCAGCGAACTAGGCGTTGAGCAGTACTTC. The rearrangement links TRBV7-2 to TRBJ2-7, with D possibly TRBD2 on 5 matching bases. The CDR3 sequence is 12 residues long. With 5 bases removed from V and 7 bases from J, the gap between germline ends came to 12 bases. Germline lookup yields CDR1 SGHTA and CDR2 FQGNSA. Combining the CDR3 with reference TRBV7-2 and TRBJ2-7 gives the whole variable domain GAGVSQSPSNKVTEKGKDVELRCDPISGHTALYWYRQSLGQGLEFLIYFQGNSAPDKSGLPSDRFSAERTGGSVSTLTIQRTQQEDSAVYLCASSELGVEQYFGPGTRLTVT.

About this clonotype: It may be a read error: a sequence one base away is much more abundant. The chain has TRBV29-1 and TRBJ1-2, with 9 bases identical to TRBD1. This CDR3 region has 12 residues. Germline values: CDR1 SQVTM, CDR2 ANQGSEA. The DNA for the CDR3 is TGCAGCGTAAGAAGGGACAGGGACGGCTGCACCTTC. It specifies CSVRRDRDGCTF.

The chain uses TRBV13 and TRBJ2-1; D gene uncertain. Germline-derived CDR1 and CDR2 are PRHDT and FYEKMQ (reference sequence). The CDR3 totals 14 residues. V was clipped by 3 bases and J by 10 bases, with 16 bases between them. In DNA, the CDR3 is TGTGCCAGCAGCTTCTCGACGGCTACGAGGGAGCAGTTCTTC. Translated: CASSFSTATREQFF.

In this sample, this clonotype turned up a few times. CDR3 coding DNA: TGTGCCAGCGGATTACAGAGGGGCAGAAACTACGAGCAGTACTTC. This sequence encodes CASGLQRGRNYEQYF. V is TRBV28 and J is TRBJ2-7; D might be TRBD1 or TRBD2, each matching 5 bases. Trimming stripped 8 bases from V and 3 bases from J, with 20 bases between. Per the germline V gene, CDR1 is MDHEN and CDR2 is SYDVKM. The length of the CDR3 is 15 residues.

The chain combines TRBV7-8 with TRBJ2-3; 8 nucleotides align to TRBD2. V lost 3 bases to trimming and J lost 2 bases; unmatched junction nucleotides: 10. Germline V gene data show CDR1 as SGHVS and CDR2 as FQNEAQ. There are 17 residues in the CDR3. The chain's CDR3 is CASSLLRGGTDTDTQYF. The CDR3 nucleotides read TGTGCCAGCAGCTTGCTACGCGGGGGGACCGACACAGATACGCAGTATTTT. Combining the CDR3 with reference TRBV7-8 and TRBJ2-3 gives the whole variable domain GAGVSQSPRYKVAKRGQDVALRCDPISGHVSLFWYQQALGQGPEFLTYFQNEAQLDKSGLPSDRFFAERPEGSVSTLKIQRTQQEDSAVYLCASSLLRGGTDTDTQYFGPGTRLTVL.

This chain uses TRBV10-3 with TRBJ1-2; D possibly corresponds to TRBD1 (5 bases). CDR1 and CDR2 (germline): ENHRY, SYGVKD. V was trimmed by 4 bases and J by 3 bases, leaving 12 bases between them. This CDR3 has 14 residues. CDR3 protein: CAISGTGTDYGYTF. The CDR3 nucleotides read TGTGCCATCAGTGGTACCGGGACTGACTATGGCTACACCTTC.

The V call is TRBV20-1, the J call TRBJ2-6; a weak D match, TRBD1 (6 bases). The V gene's germline CDR1 is DFQATT and CDR2 SNEGSKA (reference sequence). Between the trimmed V and J ends, which lost 4 bases and 0 bases, there was a span of 7 bases. The CDR3 is 14 amino acids. CDR3 nucleotide sequence: TGCAGTGCTACAGGGGCCTCTGGGGCCAACGTCCTGACTTTC. The encoded protein is CSATGASGANVLTF.

The V call is TRBV20-1, the J call TRBJ2-5, with D maybe TRBD2 (6 bases). Germline loops: CDR1 DFQATT, CDR2 SNEGSKA (reference sequence). V dropped 5 bases and J dropped 2 bases, with 12 bases sitting between them. This CDR3 has 13 amino acids. Here the CDR3 reads CSALKTSQETQYF. In DNA, the CDR3 is TGCAGTGCTCTAAAGACTAGTCAAGAGACCCAGTACTTC.

This sequence joins TRBV7-3 and TRBJ1-1; D may be TRBD1 (6 bases). The CDR3 runs to 18 residues. The V gene lost 4 bases and the J gene lost 0 bases, with 21 bases spanning the gap. The V gene's germline CDR1 is SGHTA and CDR2 FQGTGA. This CDR3 is CASSSYPRGAGLNTEAFF. Here the CDR3 DNA reads TGTGCCAGCAGCTCTTACCCTCGGGGGGCAGGACTGAACACTGAAGCTTTCTTT.

The gene calls are TRBV7-8 and TRBJ2-7, with TRBD1 identical over 7 bases. CDR1 and CDR2 from the germline V gene are SGHVS and FQNEAQ. The CDR3 is 14 amino acids. The V and J ends lost 3 bases and 10 bases, in that order; junction bases with no gene match: 12. The chain's CDR3 is CASSFGDSVGRQYF. The CDR3 DNA follows: TGTGCCAGCAGCTTCGGGGACAGCGTGGGGAGACAGTACTTC.

V gene TRBV12-3 or TRBV12-4 combines with J gene TRBJ1-2; D not resolved. The CDR3 contains 14 residues. V was pared by 0 bases and J by 7 bases, with 12 bases between. CDR3 sequence reads: CASSLAELRAGYTF. In nucleotides, the CDR3 is TGTGCCAGCAGTTTAGCGGAACTCCGGGCTGGCTACACCTTC.

This clonotype was seen a few times. The J gene is TRBJ2-4, the V gene TRBV10-3; TRBD1 agrees at 7 bases. The end of the DNA is better explained by TRBJ2-7, so the J call may be wrong. The CDR3 is 16 residues long. From germline, CDR1 is ENHRY and CDR2 SYGVKD. CDR3: CAIRISESGGGYEQYF. The DNA of the CDR3 is TGTGCCATCAGAATTTCAGAGTCAGGGGGTGGGTACGAGCAGTACTTC.

V usage is TRBV10-3 and J usage is TRBJ2-5; D call uncertain. V was pared by 6 bases and J by 2 bases, with 4 bases between. Germline assignment: CDR1 ENHRY and CDR2 SYGVKD. CDR3 length: 11 residues. The CDR3 sequence: CAIRQQETQYF. The CDR3 bases are TGTGCCATCAGACAGCAAGAGACCCAGTACTTC.

V and J are TRBV11-2 and TRBJ2-7, with a tentative D call TRBD2 (5 bases). CDR3 length: 13 residues. CDR1 is SGHAT and CDR2 is FQNNGV in the germline V gene. The ends were cut back, 4 bases at V and 3 bases at J, with 10 bases in the middle. The CDR3 nucleotides read TGTGCCAGCAGCTACGGACTCGACTACGAGCAGTACTTC. This codes for CASSYGLDYEQYF. The variable domain in full, with the rest retrieved from reference TRBV11-2 and TRBJ2-7, is EAGVAQSPRYKIIEKRQSVAFWCNPISGHATLYWYQQILGQGPKLLIQFQNNGVVDDSQLPKDRFSAERLKGVDSTLKIQPAKLEDSAVYLCASSYGLDYEQYFGPGTRLTVT.

This clonotype occurred once. A read error may explain this, as a much larger clone is one base away. The V call is TRBV7-9, the J call TRBJ2-1, with unresolved D. The V end was cut by 0 bases, the J end by 7 bases, with 4 bases between. CDR3 length: 12 residues. The V gene's germline CDR1 is SEHNR and CDR2 FQNEAQ (reference sequence). The CDR3 loop is CASSLAWNEQFF. CDR3 nucleotide sequence: TGTGCCAGCAGCTTAGCGTGGAATGAGCAGTTCTTC.

The CDR3 DNA sequence: TGTGCCATCAGTGAGTCGGTTTTAAACCTGGCTAGAGATACGCAGTATTTT. Protein: CAISESVLNLARDTQYF. This chain joins TRBV10-3 and TRBJ2-3; no clear D gene. CDR1 is ENHRY, CDR2 SYGVKD, per germline. Trimming pared 0 bases from V and 5 bases from J, leaving 18 bases between. The CDR3 totals 17 residues.

The V and J genes are TRBV7-9 and TRBJ1-4; the match to TRBD1 covers 7 bases. Germline V gene lookup returns CDR1 SEHNR and CDR2 FQNEAQ (reference sequence). This CDR3 contains 15 residues. The ends lost 5 bases at V and 3 bases at J; junction bases unmatched: 6. The chain's CDR3 is CASSGDRAANEKLFF. The DNA for the CDR3 is TGTGCCAGCAGCGGAGACAGGGCGGCTAATGAAAAACTGTTTTTT.

The V call is TRBV29-1, the J call TRBJ2-2; D call uncertain. The CDR3 has 13 residues. CDR1 is SQVTM and CDR2 is ANQGSEA in the germline V gene. Trimming removed 2 bases from V and 1 base from J, with 5 bases in between. In DNA form, the CDR3 reads TGCAGCGTTGAACAGGTGAACACCGGGGAGCTGTTTTTT. Its translation: CSVEQVNTGELFF.

The chain combines TRBV12-3 or TRBV12-4 with TRBJ1-1; D gene unclear. CDR3 length equals 17 residues. V lost 3 bases, J lost 1 base, and 18 bases lay in between. Here the CDR3 DNA reads TGTGCCAGCAGTTTGGTCTTCGGAACCTCAGGGAACACTGAAGCTTTCTTT. It is translated as CASSLVFGTSGNTEAFF.

This chain uses TRBV5-1 with TRBJ2-1, with 7 bases that match TRBD1. The V gene end was trimmed by 0 bases and the J gene end by 9 bases; junction bases not matched to a gene: 9. Germline V CDR1 and CDR2: SGHRS, YFSETQ. CDR3 length: 15 amino acids. CDR3 amino acids: CASSLEYRGRPEQFF. The CDR3 DNA reads as TGCGCCAGCAGCTTGGAGTACAGGGGCCGCCCTGAGCAGTTCTTC.

The chain couples TRBV7-2 to TRBJ2-3, with 8 bases identical to TRBD2. CDR3 length: 16 residues. Germline V gives CDR1 SGHTA, CDR2 FQGNSA. V trimming: 5 bases; J trimming: 2 bases; junction bases outside the gene matches: 9. CDR3: CASSTKTSVDTDTQYF. DNA of the CDR3: TGTGCCAGCAGCACTAAGACTAGCGTTGACACAGATACGCAGTATTTT.

In its sample, this clonotype was seen once. The chain uses TRBV5-6 and TRBJ2-1, with no clear D. Germline lookup yields CDR1 SGHDT and CDR2 YYEEEE. The CDR3 contains 15 residues. V was trimmed by 4 bases and J by 2 bases, leaving 13 bases between them. CDR3 amino acids: CASSLDVSPYNEQFF. The CDR3 DNA reads TGTGCCAGCAGCCTGGACGTAAGCCCCTACAATGAGCAGTTCTTC.

V is TRBV7-3 and J is TRBJ2-3; D uncertain. CDR1 is SGHTA and CDR2 is FQGTGA in the germline V gene. Trimming took 5 bases from V and 2 from J, leaving 14 bases between them. This CDR3 is 15 amino acids long. Written as DNA, the CDR3 is TGTGCCAGCAGCCCCACTTTACAGATCACAGATACGCAGTATTTT. This gives the protein CASSPTLQITDTQYF. The full variable domain, with the rest looked up from reference TRBV7-3 and TRBJ2-3, is GAGVSQTPSNKVTEKGKYVELRCDPISGHTALYWYRQSLGQGPEFLIYFQGTGAADDSGLPNDRFFAVRPEGSVSTLKIQRTERGDSAVYLCASSPTLQITDTQYFGPGTRLTVL.

The rearrangement joins TRBV9 to TRBJ2-5; no firm D call. The V end was cut by 3 bases, the J end by 2 bases, with 14 bases between. Looked up from germline, CDR1 is SGDLS and CDR2 is YYNGEE. This CDR3 is built from 15 residues. The CDR3 reads CASSDSVGIQETQYF. The CDR3, as DNA: TGTGCCAGCAGCGACTCCGTGGGCATTCAAGAGACCCAGTACTTC.

This chain joins TRBV5-1 and TRBJ2-7; D is undetermined. The CDR3 sequence is 14 residues long. Germline CDR1 is SGHRS and CDR2 is YFSETQ. The V end lost 5 bases, the J end lost 0 bases, and 12 bases lay between the germline ends. The CDR3 protein is CASRRDTGSYEQYF. CDR3 DNA: TGCGCCAGCAGACGAGACACCGGCTCCTACGAGCAGTACTTC.